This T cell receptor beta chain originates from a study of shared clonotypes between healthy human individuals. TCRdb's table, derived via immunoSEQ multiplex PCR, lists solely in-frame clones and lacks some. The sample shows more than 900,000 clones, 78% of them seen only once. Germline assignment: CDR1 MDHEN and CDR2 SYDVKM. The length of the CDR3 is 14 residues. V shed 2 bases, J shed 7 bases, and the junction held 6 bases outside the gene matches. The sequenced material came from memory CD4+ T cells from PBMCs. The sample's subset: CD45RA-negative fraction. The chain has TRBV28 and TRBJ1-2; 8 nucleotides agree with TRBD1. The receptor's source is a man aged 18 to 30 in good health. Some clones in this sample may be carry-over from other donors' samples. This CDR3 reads CASSLTGQASGYTF. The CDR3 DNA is TGTGCCAGCAGTTTAACGGGACAGGCCTCTGGCTACACCTTC.